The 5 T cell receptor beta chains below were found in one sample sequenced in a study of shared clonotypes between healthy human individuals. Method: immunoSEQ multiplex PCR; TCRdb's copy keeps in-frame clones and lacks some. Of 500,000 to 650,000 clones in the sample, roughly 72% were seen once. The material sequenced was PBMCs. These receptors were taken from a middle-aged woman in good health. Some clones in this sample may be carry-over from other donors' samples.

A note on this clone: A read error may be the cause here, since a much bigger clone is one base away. This CDR3 reads CASSLGYSYEQYF. In nucleotides, the CDR3 is TGTGCCAGCAGCTTGGGCTACAGCTACGAGCAGTACTTC. V usage is TRBV5-6 and J usage is TRBJ2-7; D gene ambiguous. The germline gives CDR1 SGHDT, CDR2 YYEEEE. V was cut by 0 bases and J by 3 bases, with 7 bases left in between. The length of the CDR3 is 13 residues.

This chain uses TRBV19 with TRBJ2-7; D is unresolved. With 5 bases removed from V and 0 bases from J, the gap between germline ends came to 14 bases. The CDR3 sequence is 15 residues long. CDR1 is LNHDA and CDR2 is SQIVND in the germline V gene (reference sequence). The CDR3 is CASSPQPSASYEQYF. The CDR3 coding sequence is TGTGCCAGTAGTCCTCAGCCGTCCGCCTCCTACGAGCAGTACTTC.

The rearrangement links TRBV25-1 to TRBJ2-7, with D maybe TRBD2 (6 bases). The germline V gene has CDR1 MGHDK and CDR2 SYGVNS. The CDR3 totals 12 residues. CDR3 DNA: TGTGCACCTCGGGGGTCCGCCTACGAGCAGTACTTC. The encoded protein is CAPRGSAYEQYF.

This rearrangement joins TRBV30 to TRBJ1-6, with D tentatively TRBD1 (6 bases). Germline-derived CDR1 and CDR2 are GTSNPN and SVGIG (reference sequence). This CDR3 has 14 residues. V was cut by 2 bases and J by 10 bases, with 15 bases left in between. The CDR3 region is CAWSQGRLRSPLHF. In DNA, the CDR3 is TGTGCCTGGAGTCAGGGGCGGCTTCGCTCACCCCTCCACTTT. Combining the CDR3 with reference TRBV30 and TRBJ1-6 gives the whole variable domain SQTIHQWPATLVQPVGSPLSLECTVEGTSNPNLYWYRQAAGRGLQLLFYSVGIGQISSEVPQNLSASRPQDRQFILSSKKLLLSDSGFYLCAWSQGRLRSPLHFGNGTRLTVT.

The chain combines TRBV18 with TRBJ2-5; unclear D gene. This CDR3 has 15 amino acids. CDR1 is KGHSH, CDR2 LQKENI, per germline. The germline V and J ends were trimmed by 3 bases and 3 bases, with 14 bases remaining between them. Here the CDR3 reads CASSPTRQAEETQYF. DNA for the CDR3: TGTGCCAGCTCACCCACGAGGCAGGCTGAAGAGACCCAGTACTTC.